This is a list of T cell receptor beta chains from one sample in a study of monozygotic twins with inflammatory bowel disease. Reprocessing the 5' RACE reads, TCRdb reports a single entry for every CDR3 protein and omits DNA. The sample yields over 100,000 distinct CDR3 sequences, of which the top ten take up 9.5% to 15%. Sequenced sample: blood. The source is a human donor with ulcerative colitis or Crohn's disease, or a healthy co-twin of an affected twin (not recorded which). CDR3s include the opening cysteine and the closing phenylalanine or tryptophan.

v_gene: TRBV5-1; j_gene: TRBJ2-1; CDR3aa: CASSLAQSSYNEQFF
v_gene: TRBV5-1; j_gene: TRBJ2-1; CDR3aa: CASRPTYRDNEQFF
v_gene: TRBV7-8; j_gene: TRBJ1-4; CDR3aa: CASSLGGGWGEKLFF
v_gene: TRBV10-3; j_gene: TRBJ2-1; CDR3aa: CAISITGDGINEQFF
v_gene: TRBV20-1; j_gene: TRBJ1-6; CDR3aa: CSARDWDYLLHF
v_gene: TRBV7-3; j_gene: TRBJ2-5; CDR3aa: CASSLGWGSSETQYF
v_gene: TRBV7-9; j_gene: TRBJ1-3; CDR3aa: CASTKIGKAGNTIYF
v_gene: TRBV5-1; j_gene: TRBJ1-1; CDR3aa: CASSSQLVLDTEAFF
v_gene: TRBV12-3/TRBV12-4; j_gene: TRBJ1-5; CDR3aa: CASSFRGGNQPQHF
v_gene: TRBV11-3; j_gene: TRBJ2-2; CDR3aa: CASSLSLEGSDTGELFF
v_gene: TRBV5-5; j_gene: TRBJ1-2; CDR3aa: CASSSPGQGAFGYTF
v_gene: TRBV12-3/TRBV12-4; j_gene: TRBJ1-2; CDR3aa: CASSLDSSGYGYTF
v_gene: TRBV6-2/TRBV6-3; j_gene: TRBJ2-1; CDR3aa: CASSYFNEQFF
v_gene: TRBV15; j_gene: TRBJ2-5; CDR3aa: CATSRAGQGYQETQYF
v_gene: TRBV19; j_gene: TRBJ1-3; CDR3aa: CASTRITDSYSGNTIYF
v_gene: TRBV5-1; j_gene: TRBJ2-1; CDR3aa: CASSLAPTSLNEQFF
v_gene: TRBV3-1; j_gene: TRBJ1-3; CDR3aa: CASSHAESSGNTIYF
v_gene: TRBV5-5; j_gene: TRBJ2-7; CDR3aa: CASSLWTGTTGGQYF
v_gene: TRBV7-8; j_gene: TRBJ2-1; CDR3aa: CASSPRTSGRSYNEQFF
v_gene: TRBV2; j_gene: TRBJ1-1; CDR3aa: CASSVIRVDTEAFF
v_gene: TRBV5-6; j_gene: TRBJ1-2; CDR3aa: CASSLVGDGGYTF
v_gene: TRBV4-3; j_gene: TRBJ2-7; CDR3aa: CASSQRALSVYEQYF
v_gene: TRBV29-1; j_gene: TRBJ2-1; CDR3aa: CSAGQDSYNEQFF
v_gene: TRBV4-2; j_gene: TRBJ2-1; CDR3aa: CASSRRDFSSYNEQFF
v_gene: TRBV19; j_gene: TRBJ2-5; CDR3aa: CASSPQQGRETQYF
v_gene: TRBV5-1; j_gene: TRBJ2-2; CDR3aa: CASSRTNTGELFF
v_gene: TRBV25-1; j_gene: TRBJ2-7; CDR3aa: CASSLPGQGYEQYF
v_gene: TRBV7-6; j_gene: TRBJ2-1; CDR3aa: CASSLLDSTYNEQFF
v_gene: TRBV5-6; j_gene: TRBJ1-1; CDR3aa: CASSLGGRYTEAFF
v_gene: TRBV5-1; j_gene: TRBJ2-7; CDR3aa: CASSWAGPYEQYF
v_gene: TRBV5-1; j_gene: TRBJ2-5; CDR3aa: CASTLGDRGHQETQYF
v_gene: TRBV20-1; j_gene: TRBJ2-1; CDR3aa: CSGGGNNEQFF
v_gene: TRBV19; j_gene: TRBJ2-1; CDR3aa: CASSPTRVKYNEQFF
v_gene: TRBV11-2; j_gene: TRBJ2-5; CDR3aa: CASSSLGGVETQYF
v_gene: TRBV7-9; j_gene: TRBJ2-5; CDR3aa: CASSYQGAQETQYF
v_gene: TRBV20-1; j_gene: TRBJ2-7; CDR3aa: CSARRGEYEQYF
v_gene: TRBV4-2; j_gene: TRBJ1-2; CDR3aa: CASSQSQGEEGKGGYTF
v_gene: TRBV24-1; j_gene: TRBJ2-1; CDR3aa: CATTPLHRRAGYEQFF
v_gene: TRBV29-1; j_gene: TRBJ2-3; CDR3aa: CSVYRDRAADTQYF
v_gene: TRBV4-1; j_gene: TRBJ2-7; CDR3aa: CASSQETPTSGSASTSYEQYF
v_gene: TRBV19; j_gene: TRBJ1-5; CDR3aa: CASSSRGGPQHF
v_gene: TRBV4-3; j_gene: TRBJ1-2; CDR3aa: CASSQDLGRGFYGYTF
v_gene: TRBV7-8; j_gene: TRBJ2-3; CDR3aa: CASSVQGTSDTQYF
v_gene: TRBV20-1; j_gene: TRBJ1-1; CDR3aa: CSARDPLHGKGTEAFF
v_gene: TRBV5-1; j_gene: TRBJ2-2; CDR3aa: CASSFGREAYTGELFF
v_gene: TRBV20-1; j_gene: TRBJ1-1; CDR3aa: CSASSEGARVKTFF
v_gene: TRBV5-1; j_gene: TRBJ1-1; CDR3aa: CASSWRDSTEAFF
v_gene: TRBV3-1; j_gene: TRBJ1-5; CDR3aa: CASSPGTLSNQPQHF
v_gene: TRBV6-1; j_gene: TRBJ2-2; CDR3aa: CASRDRGANTGELFF
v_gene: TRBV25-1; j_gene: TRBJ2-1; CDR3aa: CASSLAGTRGEQFF
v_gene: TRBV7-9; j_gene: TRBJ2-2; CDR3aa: CASSLAYHFGELFF
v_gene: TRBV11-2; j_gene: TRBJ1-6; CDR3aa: CASSLPGDKYNSPLHF
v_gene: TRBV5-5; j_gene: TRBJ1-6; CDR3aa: CASSLQRVSPLHF
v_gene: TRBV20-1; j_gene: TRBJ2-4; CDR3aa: CSARDYFKNIQYF